This T cell receptor (beta chain) was recorded in a study of blood T cell repertoires in COVID-19. Study as a whole: Whether acute or convalescent, the COVID-19 samples came from the United States, Italy and Spain. PBMCs, B-cell-depleted T cells, or T cells provided the cDNA or gDNA that made up the material.

The authors' processing: Estimates of nucleated cell counts were drawn from the amplification of reference gene primers. Profiling relied on immunoSEQ multiplex PCR, and the TCRdb table lists in-frame clones only, not all of them. D and trimming come from the DNA, and the V and J calls and clone size come from that table. The repertoire holds around 170,000 clones, with about 80% as singletons. V was cut by 0 bases and J by 11 bases, with 10 bases left in between. The CDR3 spans 12 residues. Germline values: CDR1 MNHEY, CDR2 SVGEGT. V is TRBV6-2 or TRBV6-3 and J is TRBJ1-1; tentative D call: TRBD1 (5 bases). The specimen was peripheral blood. The sequence was obtained from a man aged 25-45 years with active or convalescent COVID-19. CDR3 sequence: CASSYSGGTAFF. The CDR3 DNA sequence: TGTGCCAGCAGTTACTCCGGGGGGACCGCTTTCTTT.